What follows is one TCR beta chain and its context. TCRdb re-called the 5' RACE reads through MiXCR, storing one row per CDR3 protein. The table records 250,000 to 350,000 distinct CDR3 sequences, approximately 16% of them present only once. This entry is derived from a study of T-cell memory formation after mild COVID-19. Unmatched junction bases numbered 6, after V lost 3 bases and J lost 8 bases. The CDR3 covers 14 residues. Per the germline V gene, CDR1 is SGHRS and CDR2 is YFSETQ. The gene calls are TRBV5-1 and TRBJ1-4; 8 bases line up with TRBD1. This clonotype was sampled from a man younger than 35 who had mild COVID-19 (a few samples of this study predate the infection). Cell type and time point are not known. Sequenced sample: PBMCs or a T cell subset sorted from them (not recorded which). The CDR3 nucleotides read TGCGCCAGCAGCTCCGACAGGGGACAAGAAAAACTGTTTTTT. Translation gives CASSSDRGQEKLFF.